This TCR beta chain is from a study of cytomegalovirus exposure and HLA in healthy donors (dated 2017 in TCRdb). Study-wide context: According to an earlier analysis of a few hundred of the donors, about 179 million T cells yielded 100 million or so unique TCR beta sequences and about 280 Gb of sequence data. HLA typing included class I and class II loci at four-digit resolution. Because of strong linkage in the cohort, 4 to 6 DR-DQ haplotypes were treated as single units for association and clustering. Rather than using new phenotypic data, the later analysis identified candidate immune exposures from TCR beta sequences and from how often those sequences occurred across donors. Of the roughly 410 genotyped donors, 70% to 90% were placed in the genetic ancestry cluster associated with self-reported Caucasian donors. A separate validation cohort of more than 100 different subjects was used in addition to the approximately 670-subject first cohort. A later genetic analysis took genome-wide SNP genotypes for about 55% of the 666 donors and used that subset as a discovery cohort. All discovery cohort repertoires had been generated using a single sequencing platform. The study aimed to test whether signatures of past pathogen exposure could be identified by cataloging public T cell receptors. An early release covering about 600 HLA-typed donors comprised about 290 gigabases of sequencing data and roughly 85 million unique TCR sequences. High-throughput TCR immunosequencing, statistical association of individual TCRs with disease status, and machine learning were combined to predict cytomegalovirus infection status. Donor age, sex, ethnicity and CMV serostatus were compiled together with the repertoire data. An earlier analysis of some 500 of the donors used high-throughput TCR beta sequencing to judge whether each TCR beta V gene segment behaved as functional or pseudogenic. Among approximately 370 genotyped donors of the cohort, an average of approximately 240,000 unique TCR beta nucleotide sequences was sequenced per donor, of which 15% to 20% were non-productive. The T cell repertoires of some 700 subjects were profiled by immunosequencing and related to cytomegalovirus serostatus. In a later analysis, previously published TCR beta repertoires from 666 donors were re-analyzed and high-resolution HLA genotyping was added so that TCR occurrence patterns could be studied. Typing coverage differed by locus: A, B, C, DRB1 and DQB1 were typed in roughly 620-640 donors, DQA1 in 522, DPA1 in 600 to 610, and DPB1 in around 440.

General study outcomes and caveats: Most TCR sequences were observed very rarely across donors, whereas some public TCRs were present in many individuals. At a false discovery rate of 0.05, a later analysis linked some 18,000 TCR beta sequences to specific HLA alleles. In vitro tests confirmed that a few of the cytomegalovirus-associated TCR beta chains recognize cytomegalovirus antigens. Sequencing depth was assumed to be roughly uniform across donors in the presence/absence analyses, though that assumption may not hold. A group of highly shared sequence variants was considered likely to be a technical artifact of the sequencing pipeline. Strong co-occurrence of HLA alleles, especially DR and DQ, made assigning TCR associations to individual alleles difficult. In a later genetic analysis, fewer N-insertions in productive TCRs were reported among donors in an Asian-associated ancestry cluster than the roughly 700-donor mean. A later analysis reported that several top co-occurrence clusters appeared linked to parvovirus B19, influenza, CMV and Epstein-Barr virus. In an earlier analysis of about 600 of the donors, most TCR beta V segments appeared in productive rearrangements about 87% or about 30% of the time, broadly matching IMGT annotations. Correlated functional status among segregating V segments might reflect linkage disequilibrium, but an unknown experimental factor could not be ruled out. In a later analysis, most CMV-associated TCR beta chains were found to appear HLA-restricted, with HLA associations seemingly driven largely by CMV exposure. Cytomegalovirus status was reported to be diagnosed by the classifier with high specificity and sensitivity in both the original and validation cohorts. Because counts were too low, seventeen rarely observed V segments, including chromosome 9 orphons, were excluded from the earlier analysis of around 640 of the donors. An association between a missense DCLRE1C variant and V-gene and J-gene trimming of TCR beta chains was found in a later genetic analysis and replicated in an independent cohort. HLA typing was unavailable for some donors at each locus, so association tests used only the typed subset. The authors suggested that the approach could potentially be generalized to other disease states and immunological phenotypes. The study listed over 150 TCR beta chains as associated with cytomegalovirus. A later analysis found that HLA-associated TCR beta chains were more clonally expanded and had lower generation probabilities than equally common non-associated chains. A later analysis found that TCR association rates varied across HLA loci, with DRB1 alleles showing the most associated TCRs and HLA-C alleles the fewest. The cohort was sequenced for TCR beta chains only, and without alpha or paired-chain data the features that could be detected were limited. For the cohort, immune exposure information was limited to CMV serostatus. A further reported finding was that TCR beta sequences accurately predicted the HLA-A and HLA-B alleles for most subjects in the first cohort. Some IMGT-functional V segments, including TRBV6-2 and TRBV6-3, could not be distinguished by the 87-base-pair reads and were therefore excluded.

The cohort comprised 550 to 700 healthy bone marrow donors. At the time of sampling, all cohort members were nominally healthy, though unrecorded immune exposures were likely present. The donor tested CMV seropositive, placing the donor among the 290 or so seropositive members of the cohort. A peripheral blood sample was provided by each donor, and peripheral blood mononuclear cells were used for TCR beta sequencing. The Qiagen DNeasy Blood Extraction Kit was used to extract genomic DNA from the blood cell samples. Library preparation was by the immunoSEQ multiplex PCR assay. For the multiplex PCR, a mixture combining 60 forward primers for TCR Vbeta segments and 13 reverse primers for TCR Jbeta segments was used. The CDR3 region of rearranged TCR beta genes was amplified from genomic DNA by a multiplex PCR assay. The Illumina HiSeq System was used to sequence the amplified TCR beta libraries as 87-base-pair reads. The study's processing was this. A later analysis tallied 75 million to 85 million unique TCR beta chains across the 660 or so repertoires, and approximately 12 million of those chains were shared by two or more donors. To remove PCR and sequencing errors, raw reads were error-corrected and collapsed into unique sequences using a nearest-neighbor algorithm that merged closely related sequences. CDR3 sequences were aligned to IMGT reference sequences to assign V, D and J gene segments. For a sequence to be retained, a match of at least six nucleotides to both a V gene segment and a J gene segment was required. Rearrangements were called productive when the CDR3 lacked stop codons and stayed in frame with V and J; all others were non-productive. Following IMGT convention, CDR3 was defined as the stretch from the second conserved V-encoded cysteine to the conserved J-encoded phenylalanine. The earlier analysis of fewer than 700 of the donors excluded sequences that lacked an unambiguous match to a single V gene segment. In an earlier analysis of approximately 590 of the donors, V segments were called functional above 56.7% productive rearrangements and were called segregating when the between-donor standard deviation exceeded 5%. A statistical classification framework was developed to diagnose cytomegalovirus status using the catalog of TCR beta chain sequences. V and J gene assignment, in a later analysis, came from comparing TCR nucleotide sequences with IMGT/GENE-DB human TR gene sequences. Using the TCRdist pipeline, a later analysis assigned CDR3 sequences along with most-parsimonious VDJ recombination scenarios. In a later analysis, every TCR beta chain was defined by the combination of its CDR3 amino acid sequence and its V-gene family, and reads without a unique V-gene family were dropped. In a later analysis, 450 to 600 highly shared, low-generation-probability nucleotide sequences were removed to address suspected cross-contamination and a sequencing artifact. A later analysis calculated a clonal expansion index for each public chain from normalized within-repertoire ranks of inferred template counts. Generation probabilities in a later analysis came from a VDJ recombination model fitted to out-of-frame rearrangements, and those results were checked against IGoR. In a later analysis, TCR-TCR, TCR-HLA and TCR-CMV co-occurrence was scored with hypergeometric tests, and a repertoire-size bias correction was applied to TCR pairs. A later analysis estimated false discovery rates by permuting HLA or CMV assignments 20 times. In a later analysis, co-occurring TCRs were grouped with DBSCAN, and TCRdist sequence similarity was added when clustering was performed within HLA-allele-positive subsets. Repertoires with fewer than 30,000 or more than 120,000 public chains, plus five repertoires with anomalous nucleotide sharing, were excluded from co-occurrence clustering. TCRdb took over this immuneACCESS table, retaining in-frame rearrangements with V and J assigned. Such tables are incomplete; in checked studies, under half of the missing clones stem from an unresolved V gene, and the remainder is unexplained. V, J and clone size reflect that table, while D and trimming were determined from the DNA. This sample gives 150,000 to 250,000 clones in total; less than 80% of them show up just once. The ten largest clones represent around 4.3% of the sample.

Deletion took 7 bases off V and 0 bases off J, with a span of 16 bases between the germline ends. Via the germline V gene, CDR1 is SGHAT and CDR2 FQNNGV. Counted from cysteine to phenylalanine, this CDR3 has 15 amino acids. The sequence is cut down to CDR3 DNA, 45 bases in frame from base 1. This clone was detected a few times. Its specific antigen is unknown. Base quality data are lacking; no much larger clone is found one base away. Sequenced material: PBMCs. The chain is made from TRBV11-2 and TRBJ2-7, with a weak D call of TRBD2 (5 bases match). The receptor was isolated from a woman in her 30s in good health and CMV-seropositive. The CDR3 protein is CASNFGGASSYEQYF. The DNA sequence is TGTGCCAGCAACTTCGGAGGAGCCTCCTCCTACGAGCAGTACTTC. Where the CDR3 stops, the reference TRBV11-2 and TRBJ2-7 genes take over; the full variable domain is EAGVAQSPRYKIIEKRQSVAFWCNPISGHATLYWYQQILGQGPKLLIQFQNNGVVDDSQLPKDRFSAERLKGVDSTLKIQPAKLEDSAVYLCASNFGGASSYEQYFGPGTRLTVT.